This T cell receptor beta chain was identified in a study of T cell changes during pregnancy in multiple sclerosis. This clone showed up just once. Sequenced by immunoSEQ multiplex PCR; TCRdb stores in-frame clones only, minus some. The table shows tens of thousands of clones, with approximately 92% occurring only once. The CDR3 sequence is 17 residues long. Germline V lookup: CDR1 LGHNA, CDR2 YSLEER. The J segment lost 7 bases and the V segment lost 0 bases, leaving 7 bases of the junction unmatched. This chain uses TRBV4-3 with TRBJ2-1, with TRBD2 matching over 12 bases. The sequenced sample was CD8+ T cells from peripheral blood mononuclear cells, obtained in the third trimester of pregnancy. The clonotype was recovered from a female donor in good health, enrolled as a control in a pregnancy study. The CDR3 coding sequence is TGCGCCAGCAGCCAAGAGGTAGCTAGCGGGGGGGCGAATGAGCAGTTCTTC. It is translated as CASSQEVASGGANEQFF.